The next 22 T cell receptor beta chains were all read from a single sample in a study of shared clonotypes between healthy human individuals. Clones were read by immunoSEQ multiplex PCR, and TCRdb kept only the in-frame ones, dropping some. The sample holds around 2,100,000 clones, approximately 95% seen once. Naive CD8 cells comprised CD45RO-negative, CCR7-positively selected cells, excluding terminally differentiated effector memory CD45RA+ cells. What was sequenced was naive CD8+ T cells sorted from blood. These receptors all stem from a man between 18 and 35 years old in good health.

In the case of this clone: The same CDR3 also results from other DNA sequences found in this sample. The chain joins TRBV10-2 to TRBJ2-7, with a tentative D call TRBD2 (6 bases). V lost 6 bases and J lost 0, with 9 bases in between. This CDR3 has 13 amino acids. The germline V gene encodes CDR1 WSHSY and CDR2 SAAADI. The CDR3 sequence is CASRRDSSYEQYF. CDR3 DNA sequence: TGCGCCAGCAGGCGGGACTCCTCCTACGAGCAGTACTTC.

CDR3 sequence reads: CASSSRTGKGNEQFF. DNA for the CDR3: TGTGCCAGCAGTTCCAGGACAGGGAAGGGGAATGAGCAGTTCTTC. V and J are TRBV28 and TRBJ2-1, with TRBD1 identical over 8 bases. After removal of 4 bases from V and 7 bases from J, the junction contained 9 bases not matched to a gene. There are 15 residues in the CDR3. Germline assignment: CDR1 MDHEN and CDR2 SYDVKM.

The chain employs TRBV14 and TRBJ1-6, with TRBD1 identical over 10 bases. V dropped 1 base and J dropped 2; count of bases not matched to a gene: 5. Germline lookup yields CDR1 SGHDN and CDR2 FVKESK. This CDR3 has 18 residues. Here the CDR3 DNA reads TGTGCCAGCAGCCAAGGGGACAGGGGAAGCACCTATAATTCACCCCTCCACTTT. Translation gives CASSQGDRGSTYNSPLHF.

This clone was seen just once. The genes are TRBV19 and TRBJ2-3; D call uncertain. Germline V gene lookup returns CDR1 LNHDA and CDR2 SQIVND (reference sequence). Deletions cut 3 bases from V and 0 bases from J, with 10 bases between. The CDR3 extends over 15 amino acids. The CDR3 DNA reads TGTGCCAGTAGTATCCCCTATGCTAGCACAGATACGCAGTATTTT. It specifies CASSIPYASTDTQYF.

The chain carries TRBV10-3 and TRBJ1-6; D possibly corresponds to TRBD1 (6 bases). The CDR3 loop spans 16 amino acids. Germline lookup yields CDR1 ENHRY and CDR2 SYGVKD. V was pared by 4 bases and J by 10 bases, with 20 bases between. The CDR3 sequence is CAISGLIGGMESPLHF. CDR3 nucleotides: TGTGCCATCAGTGGCCTAATTGGGGGCATGGAGTCACCCCTCCACTTT.

V gene TRBV5-1 combines with J gene TRBJ1-4; 9 nucleotides agree with TRBD1. After removal of 4 bases from V and 4 bases from J, the junction contained 5 bases not matched to a gene. This CDR3 contains 15 residues. The germline V gene has CDR1 SGHRS and CDR2 YFSETQ. CDR3 sequence (DNA): TGCGCCAGCAGCCCTACAGGGGGCATTAATGAAAAACTGTTTTTT. Its translation is CASSPTGGINEKLFF.

The rearrangement links TRBV7-2 to TRBJ1-1; D possibly corresponds to TRBD1 (6 bases). The germline V gene encodes CDR1 SGHTA and CDR2 FQGNSA. CDR3 size: 14 residues. V lost 3 bases, J lost 5 bases, and 13 bases lay in between. The DNA of the CDR3 is TGTGCCAGCAGCTTGGGGCAGGGGTTGACTGAAGCTTTCTTT. This translates into CASSLGQGLTEAFF.

Comment on this clone: At the DNA level, this CDR3 is encoded by other sequences in the same sample as well. The chain couples TRBV7-6 to TRBJ2-7; D is unclear. The CDR3 loop spans 13 amino acids. Looked up from germline, CDR1 is SGHVS and CDR2 is FNYEAQ. V was cut by 1 base and J by 7 bases, with 11 bases left in between. The CDR3: CASSLDPGLEQYF. CDR3 nucleotides: TGTGCCAGCAGCTTAGACCCAGGCTTAGAGCAGTACTTC.

This chain links TRBV12-5 with TRBJ2-7, with D maybe TRBD1 (6 bases). V lost 6 bases, J lost 6 bases, and 12 bases lay in between. This CDR3 comprises 12 residues. The germline gives CDR1 LGHNT, CDR2 FRNRAP. The CDR3 nucleotides read TGTGCTAGTGGCAACCAGGGGACCGAGCAGTACTTC. Its protein product is CASGNQGTEQYF. Full variable domain (missing parts from reference TRBV12-5 and TRBJ2-7): DARVTQTPRHKVTEMGQEVTMRCQPILGHNTVFWYRQTMMQGLELLAYFRNRAPLDDSGMPKDRFSAEMPDATLATLKIQPSEPRDSAVYFCASGNQGTEQYFGPGTRLTVT.

The chain is built from TRBV7-3 and TRBJ2-1, with D hard to call. Trimming took off 5 bases at V and 0 bases at J, with 14 bases between the two ends. Germline-derived CDR1 and CDR2 are SGHTA and FQGTGA. This CDR3 is 16 amino acids long. The DNA for the CDR3 is TGTGCCAGCAGCCCAGACTTGGCGAGCTCCTACAATGAGCAGTTCTTC. It translates to CASSPDLASSYNEQFF. The whole variable domain, remainder taken from reference TRBV7-3 and TRBJ2-1, is GAGVSQTPSNKVTEKGKYVELRCDPISGHTALYWYRQSLGQGPEFLIYFQGTGAADDSGLPNDRFFAVRPEGSVSTLKIQRTERGDSAVYLCASSPDLASSYNEQFFGPGTRLTVL.

This sequence joins TRBV2 and TRBJ1-2; no definite D call. Trimming removed 7 bases at V and 0 bases at J, with 9 bases between. CDR3 size: 13 residues. Germline CDR1 is SNHLY and CDR2 is FYNNEI. The CDR3 loop is CASNPNTNYGYTF. The CDR3 nucleotides are TGTGCCAGCAACCCGAATACTAACTATGGCTACACCTTC. Drawing the rest from reference TRBV2 and TRBJ1-2, the complete variable domain is EPEVTQTPSHQVTQMGQEVILRCVPISNHLYFYWYRQILGQKVEFLVSFYNNEISEKSEIFDDQFSVERPDGSNFTLKIRSTKLEDSAMYFCASNPNTNYGYTFGSGTRLTVV.

The V and J genes are TRBV25-1 and TRBJ1-4; weak D call: TRBD1 (6 bases). This CDR3 comprises 12 residues. CDR1 MGHDK and CDR2 SYGVNS come from the germline V gene. The CDR3 sequence: CATQGEAEKLFF. The CDR3 DNA is TGTGCTACACAGGGAGAGGCTGAAAAACTGTTTTTT.

Here the CDR3 reads CASSLSGGRAETQYF. CDR3 coding DNA: TGTGCCAGCAGTTTATCGGGGGGAAGAGCAGAGACCCAGTACTTC. The gene calls are TRBV28 and TRBJ2-5, with TRBD2 matching 7 bases. This CDR3 contains 15 residues. V lost 1 base, J lost 4 bases, and 6 bases stayed unmatched. CDR1 MDHEN and CDR2 SYDVKM come from the germline V gene.

V usage is TRBV28 and J usage is TRBJ1-1, with D maybe TRBD1 (6 bases). The CDR3 sequence is 14 residues long. Germline CDR1 MDHEN, CDR2 SYDVKM. The ends were cut back, 11 bases at V and 4 bases at J, with 20 bases in the middle. As DNA, the CDR3 is TGTGCCGGGCAAACAGGGTTTGAGGGCACTGAAGCTTTCTTT. Translated: CAGQTGFEGTEAFF.

The rearrangement links TRBV7-6 to TRBJ2-7, with D tentatively TRBD1 (5 bases). Trimming removed 3 bases at V and 1 base at J, with 7 bases between. The CDR3 contains 13 residues. Germline V gives CDR1 SGHVS, CDR2 FNYEAQ. Here the CDR3 DNA reads TGTGCCAGCAGCTTCAGGGTTTCCTACGAGCAGTACTTC. Residues: CASSFRVSYEQYF.

This clone was detected only a few times. V is TRBV2 and J is TRBJ1-1, with D tentatively TRBD1 (6 bases). CDR1 and CDR2 from the germline V gene are SNHLY and FYNNEI. V gave up 9 bases and J gave up 7 bases, with 12 bases separating them. The CDR3 is 11 residues long. The DNA of the CDR3 is TGTGCCAGAATACAGGGTGGTGAAGCTTTCTTT. Amino acid sequence: CARIQGGEAFF.

A single count supports this clone. The V call is TRBV2, the J call TRBJ1-5; 8 bases map to TRBD1. V lost 5 bases, J lost 7 bases, and 7 bases stayed unmatched. This CDR3 comprises 14 residues. CDR1 SNHLY and CDR2 FYNNEI come from the germline V gene. The CDR3 sequence: CASSPGQGKQPQHF. The CDR3, as DNA: TGTGCCAGCAGTCCTGGACAGGGTAAACAGCCCCAGCATTTT.

Comment on this clone: Other DNA sequences in the same sample also yield this CDR3. J is TRBJ2-7 and V is TRBV5-6; no clear D. Germline V gene lookup returns CDR1 SGHDT and CDR2 YYEEEE. The CDR3 is 13 residues long. V lost 0 bases and J lost 3, with 7 bases in between. This CDR3 is CASSLVGLYEQYF. CDR3 DNA sequence: TGTGCCAGCAGCTTGGTAGGCCTCTACGAGCAGTACTTC.

On this clone: Other DNA sequences of this sample code for an identical CDR3. V is TRBV27 and J is TRBJ2-5; TRBD1 is a possible D gene (5 bases). The CDR3 length is 11 residues. The germline V gene encodes CDR1 MNHEY and CDR2 SMNVEV (reference sequence). V lost 9 bases and J 5 bases, leaving 10 bases between the germline ends. The CDR3 loop is CASSKGETQYF. The DNA of the CDR3 is TGTGCCAGTTCTAAGGGGGAGACCCAGTACTTC.

The chain is built from TRBV6-5 and TRBJ2-3; D possibly matches TRBD1 or TRBD2 (6 bases each). The germline gives CDR1 MNHEY, CDR2 SVGAGI. With 8 bases removed from V and 2 bases from J, the gap between germline ends came to 17 bases. This CDR3 contains 15 residues. The CDR3 coding sequence is TGTGCCAGCGCCGAGGAGGGGGGATACACAGATACGCAGTATTTT. Amino acid sequence: CASAEEGGYTDTQYF.

The chain recombines TRBV10-2 with TRBJ2-3, with D possibly TRBD2 on 5 matching bases. Germline CDR1 is WSHSY and CDR2 is SAAADI. This CDR3 has 13 residues. V lost 4 bases to trimming and J lost 4 bases, with 9 bases between them. CDR3 sequence (DNA): TGCGCCAGCAGTGTGGCTAGCCCAGATACGCAGTATTTT. Protein product: CASSVASPDTQYF.

The J gene is TRBJ2-7, the V gene TRBV6-6, with TRBD1 matching 9 bases. The CDR3 sequence is 15 residues long. Trimming removed 6 bases from V and 1 base from J; junction bases left unmatched: 7. Germline V gene lookup returns CDR1 MNHNY and CDR2 SVGAGI (reference sequence). CDR3 coding DNA: TGTGCCAGCAGCAGTGGGACAGGGCCATCCTACGAGCAGTACTTC. This encodes CASSSGTGPSYEQYF.